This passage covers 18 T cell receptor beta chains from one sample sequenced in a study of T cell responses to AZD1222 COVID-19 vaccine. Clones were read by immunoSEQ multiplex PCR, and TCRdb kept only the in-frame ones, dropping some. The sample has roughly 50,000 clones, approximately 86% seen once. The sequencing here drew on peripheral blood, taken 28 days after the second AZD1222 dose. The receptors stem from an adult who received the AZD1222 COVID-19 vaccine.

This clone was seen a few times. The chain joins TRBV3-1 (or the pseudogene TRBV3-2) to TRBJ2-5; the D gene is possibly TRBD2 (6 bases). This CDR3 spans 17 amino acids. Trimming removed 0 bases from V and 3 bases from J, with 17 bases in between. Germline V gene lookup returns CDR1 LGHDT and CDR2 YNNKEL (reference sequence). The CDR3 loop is CASSQEWETSKKETQYF. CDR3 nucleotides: TGTGCCAGCAGCCAAGAGTGGGAAACTAGCAAGAAAGAGACCCAGTACTTC.

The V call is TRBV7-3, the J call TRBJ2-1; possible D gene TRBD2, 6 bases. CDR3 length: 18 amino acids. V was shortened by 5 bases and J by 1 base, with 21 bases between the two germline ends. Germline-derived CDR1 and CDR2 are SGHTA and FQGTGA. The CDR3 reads CASSPQTGGIGSYNEQFF. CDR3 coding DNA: TGTGCCAGCAGCCCGCAAACCGGCGGGATTGGTTCCTACAATGAGCAGTTCTTC. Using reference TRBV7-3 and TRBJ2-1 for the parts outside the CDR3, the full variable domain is GAGVSQTPSNKVTEKGKYVELRCDPISGHTALYWYRQSLGQGPEFLIYFQGTGAADDSGLPNDRFFAVRPEGSVSTLKIQRTERGDSAVYLCASSPQTGGIGSYNEQFFGPGTRLTVL.

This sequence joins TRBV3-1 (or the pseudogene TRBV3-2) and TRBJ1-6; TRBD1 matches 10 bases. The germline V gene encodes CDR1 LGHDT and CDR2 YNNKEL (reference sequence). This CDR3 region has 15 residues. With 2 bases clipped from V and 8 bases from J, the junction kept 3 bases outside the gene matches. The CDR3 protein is CASSQTGQGYSPLHF. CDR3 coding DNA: TGTGCCAGCAGCCAAACGGGACAGGGGTATTCACCCCTCCACTTT.

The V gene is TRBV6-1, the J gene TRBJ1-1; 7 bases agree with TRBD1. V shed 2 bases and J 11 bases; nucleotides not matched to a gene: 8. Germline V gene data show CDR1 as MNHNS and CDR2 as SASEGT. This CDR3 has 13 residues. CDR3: CASSEPDRARAFF. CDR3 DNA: TGTGCCAGCAGTGAACCTGACAGGGCTCGGGCTTTCTTT.

The CDR3 nucleotides read TGTGCCAGCAGCTACCTCTTGCCGGGACAGGGGAATTCACCCCTCCACTTT. This gives the protein CASSYLLPGQGNSPLHF. This rearrangement joins TRBV7-2 to TRBJ1-6, with 10 bases identical to TRBD1. With V trimmed by 4 bases and J by 7 bases, 10 bases remained unmatched. Germline assignment: CDR1 SGHTA and CDR2 FQGNSA. This CDR3 comprises 17 residues.

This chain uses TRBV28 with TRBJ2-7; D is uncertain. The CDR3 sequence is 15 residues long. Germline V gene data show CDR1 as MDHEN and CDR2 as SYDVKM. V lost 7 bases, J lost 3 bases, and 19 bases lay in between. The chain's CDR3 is CASTPMGSSVYEQYF. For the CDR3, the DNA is TGTGCCAGCACTCCTATGGGCAGTAGTGTCTACGAGCAGTACTTC.

CDR3 DNA sequence: TGTGCCTGGAGTTTGGGGATGAACAATGAGCAGTTCTTC. Amino acid sequence: CAWSLGMNNEQFF. V is TRBV30 and J is TRBJ2-1; D is uncertain. Germline assignment: CDR1 GTSNPN and CDR2 SVGIG (reference sequence). The CDR3 runs 13 residues. Trimming took 2 bases from V and 5 from J, leaving 10 bases between them. The variable domain in full, completed from reference TRBV30 and TRBJ2-1, reads SQTIHQWPATLVQPVGSPLSLECTVEGTSNPNLYWYRQAAGRGLQLLFYSVGIGQISSEVPQNLSASRPQDRQFILSSKKLLLSDSGFYLCAWSLGMNNEQFFGPGTRLTVL.

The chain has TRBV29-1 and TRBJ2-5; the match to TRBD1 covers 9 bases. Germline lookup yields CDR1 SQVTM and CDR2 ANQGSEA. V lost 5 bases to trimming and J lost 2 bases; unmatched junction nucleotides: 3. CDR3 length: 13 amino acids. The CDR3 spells CSVPGQGQETQYF. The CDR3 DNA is TGCAGCGTTCCGGGACAGGGACAAGAGACCCAGTACTTC. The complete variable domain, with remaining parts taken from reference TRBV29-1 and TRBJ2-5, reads SAVISQKPSRDICQRGTSLTIQCQVDSQVTMMFWYRQQPGQSLTLIATANQGSEATYESGFVIDKFPISRPNLTFSTLTVSNMSPEDSSIYLCSVPGQGQETQYFGPGTRLLVL.

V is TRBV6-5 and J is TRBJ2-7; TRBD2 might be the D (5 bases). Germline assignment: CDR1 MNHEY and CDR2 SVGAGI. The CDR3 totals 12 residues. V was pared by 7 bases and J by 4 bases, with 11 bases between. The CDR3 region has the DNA TGTGCCAGCACCTCCCCGGGATACGAGCAGTACTTC. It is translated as CASTSPGYEQYF.

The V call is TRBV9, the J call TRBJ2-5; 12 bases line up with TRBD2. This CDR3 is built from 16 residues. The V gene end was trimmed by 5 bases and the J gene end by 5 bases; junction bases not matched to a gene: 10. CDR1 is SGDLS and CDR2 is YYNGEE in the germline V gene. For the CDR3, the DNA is TGTGCCAGCAGGGCCGCTAGCGGGAGGGCCGTGGAGACCCAGTACTTC. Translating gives CASRAASGRAVETQYF.

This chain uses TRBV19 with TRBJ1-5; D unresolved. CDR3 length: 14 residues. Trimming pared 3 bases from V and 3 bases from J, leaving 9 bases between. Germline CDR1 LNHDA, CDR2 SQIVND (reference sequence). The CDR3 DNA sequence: TGTGCCAGTAGTATCGGGCCAGACAATCAGCCCCAGCATTTT. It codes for CASSIGPDNQPQHF.

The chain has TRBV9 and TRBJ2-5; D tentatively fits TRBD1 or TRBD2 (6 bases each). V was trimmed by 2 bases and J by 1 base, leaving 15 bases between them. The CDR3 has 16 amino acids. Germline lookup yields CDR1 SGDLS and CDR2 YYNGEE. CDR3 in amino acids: CASSVETGTSQETQYF. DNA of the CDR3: TGTGCCAGCAGCGTCGAAACAGGGACTTCCCAAGAGACCCAGTACTTC.

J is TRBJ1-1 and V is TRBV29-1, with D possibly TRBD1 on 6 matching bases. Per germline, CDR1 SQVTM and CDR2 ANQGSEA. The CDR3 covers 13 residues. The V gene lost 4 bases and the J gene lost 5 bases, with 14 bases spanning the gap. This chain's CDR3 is CSVGLGGRTEAFF. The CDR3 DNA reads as TGCAGCGTTGGTCTGGGGGGGCGGACTGAAGCTTTCTTT.

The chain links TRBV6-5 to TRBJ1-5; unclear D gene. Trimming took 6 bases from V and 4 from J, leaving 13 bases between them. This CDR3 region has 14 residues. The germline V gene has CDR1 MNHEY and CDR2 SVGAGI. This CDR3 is CASRNVGRNQPQHF. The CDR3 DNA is TGTGCCAGCAGAAACGTGGGGAGGAATCAGCCCCAGCATTTT.

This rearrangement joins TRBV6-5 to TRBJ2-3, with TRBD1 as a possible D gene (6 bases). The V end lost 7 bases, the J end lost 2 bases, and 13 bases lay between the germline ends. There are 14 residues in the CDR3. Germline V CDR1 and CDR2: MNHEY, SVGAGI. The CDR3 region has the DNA TGTGCCAGCACCCCGGGACACTCCACAGATACGCAGTATTTT. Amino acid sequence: CASTPGHSTDTQYF.

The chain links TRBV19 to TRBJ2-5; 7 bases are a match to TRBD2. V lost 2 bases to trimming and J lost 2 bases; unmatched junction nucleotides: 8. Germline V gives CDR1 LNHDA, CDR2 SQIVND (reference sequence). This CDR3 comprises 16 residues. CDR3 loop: CASSIWGRANQETQYF. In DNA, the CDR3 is TGTGCCAGTAGTATATGGGGGAGGGCCAATCAAGAGACCCAGTACTTC.

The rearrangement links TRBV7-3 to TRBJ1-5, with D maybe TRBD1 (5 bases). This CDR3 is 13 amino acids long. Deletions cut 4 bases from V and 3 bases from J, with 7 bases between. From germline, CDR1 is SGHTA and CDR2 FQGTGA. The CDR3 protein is CASSSGVNQPQHF. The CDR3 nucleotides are TGTGCCAGCAGCTCGGGGGTCAATCAGCCCCAGCATTTT.

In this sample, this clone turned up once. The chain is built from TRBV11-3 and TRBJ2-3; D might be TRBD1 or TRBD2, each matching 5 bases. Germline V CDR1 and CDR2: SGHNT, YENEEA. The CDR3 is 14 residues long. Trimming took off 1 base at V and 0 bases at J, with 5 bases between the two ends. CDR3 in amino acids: CASSLGDSTDTQYF. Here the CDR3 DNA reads TGTGCCAGCAGCTTAGGGGACAGCACAGATACGCAGTATTTT.